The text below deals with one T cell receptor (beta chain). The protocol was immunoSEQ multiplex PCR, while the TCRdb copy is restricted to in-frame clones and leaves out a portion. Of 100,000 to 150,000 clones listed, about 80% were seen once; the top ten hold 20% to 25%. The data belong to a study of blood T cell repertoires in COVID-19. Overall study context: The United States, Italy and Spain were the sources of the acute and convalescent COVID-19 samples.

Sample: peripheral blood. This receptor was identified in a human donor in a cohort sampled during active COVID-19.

CDR3 sequence: CASSLGQRYNEQFF. The CDR3 DNA is TGTGCCAGCAGCTTAGGACAGCGATACAATGAGCAGTTCTTC. V is TRBV11-3 and J is TRBJ2-1; D may be TRBD1 (5 bases). V was trimmed by 1 base and J by 4 bases, leaving 8 bases between them. The CDR3 loop spans 14 amino acids. Germline-derived CDR1 and CDR2 are SGHNT and YENEEA.